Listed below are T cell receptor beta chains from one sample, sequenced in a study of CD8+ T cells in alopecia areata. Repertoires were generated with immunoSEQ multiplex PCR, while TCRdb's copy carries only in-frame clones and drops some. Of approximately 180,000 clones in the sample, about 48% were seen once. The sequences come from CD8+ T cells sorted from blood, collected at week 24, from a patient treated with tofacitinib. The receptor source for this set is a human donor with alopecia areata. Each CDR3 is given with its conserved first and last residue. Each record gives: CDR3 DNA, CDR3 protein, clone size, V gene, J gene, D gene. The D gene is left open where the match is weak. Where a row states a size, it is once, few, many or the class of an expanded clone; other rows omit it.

CDR3 DNA: TGTGCCAGCGTGGGACCGCCGGACAAGGGACAAGGGGAGCTGTTTTTT; CDR3 protein: CASVGPPDKGQGELFF; clone size: few; V gene: TRBV2; J gene: TRBJ2-2; D gene: NA
CDR3 DNA: TGTGCCAGCAGCTCGGGCAGTCCTGAAGCTTTCTTT; CDR3 protein: CASSSGSPEAFF; clone size: few; V gene: TRBV7-9; J gene: TRBJ1-1; D gene: NA
CDR3 DNA: TGTGCCAGCAGCCATCGGGGGGGGATTGAAGCTTTCTTT; CDR3 protein: CASSHRGGIEAFF; clone size: NA; V gene: TRBV14; J gene: TRBJ1-1; D gene: NA
CDR3 DNA: TGTGCCAGCAGTTCAAGGACGCAAATGGAGACCCAGTACTTC; CDR3 protein: CASSSRTQMETQYF; clone size: NA; V gene: TRBV6-5; J gene: TRBJ2-5; D gene: NA
CDR3 DNA: TGTGCCAGCAGTTCGTCGGGCTTACCCGGGGAGCTGTTTTTT; CDR3 protein: CASSSSGLPGELFF; clone size: NA; V gene: TRBV6-5; J gene: TRBJ2-2; D gene: NA
CDR3 DNA: TGCGCCAGCAGCCAAGTTACGGAATCTGAAGCTTTCTTT; CDR3 protein: CASSQVTESEAFF; clone size: NA; V gene: TRBV4-3; J gene: TRBJ1-1; D gene: NA
CDR3 DNA: TGTGCCTGGAGTGTAGGGGGACTTTACTATGGCTACACCTTC; CDR3 protein: CAWSVGGLYYGYTF; clone size: NA; V gene: TRBV30; J gene: TRBJ1-2; D gene: NA
CDR3 DNA: TGTGCCAGCAGCTTGTACGGGAATAGCAATCAGCCCCAGCATTTT; CDR3 protein: CASSLYGNSNQPQHF; clone size: few; V gene: TRBV5-5; J gene: TRBJ1-5; D gene: NA
CDR3 DNA: TGTGCCAGCAGCCAAACCCCCACTGAAGCTTTCTTT; CDR3 protein: CASSQTPTEAFF; clone size: NA; V gene: TRBV7-9; J gene: TRBJ1-1; D gene: NA
CDR3 DNA: TGTGCCATCAGTGAGTCGTGGGTGAACACTGAAGCTTTCTTT; CDR3 protein: CAISESWVNTEAFF; clone size: NA; V gene: TRBV10-3; J gene: TRBJ1-1; D gene: NA